The rows below give T cell receptor beta chains drawn from one sample of a study of blood T cell repertoires in COVID-19. Clones were read by immunoSEQ multiplex PCR, and TCRdb kept only the in-frame ones, dropping some. Altogether under 250,000 clones are present, around 88% being singletons, with the ten largest covering about 12%. Source material: peripheral blood. These receptors came from a man older than 75 with acute or convalescent COVID-19. Both conserved end residues are part of each CDR3. Each record gives: D gene, clone size, V gene, J gene, CDR3 DNA, CDR3 protein. A D gene is named only where the DNA matches it firmly. Size is omitted from some rows. Given values are once, few, many or a class for expanded clones.

D: TRBD2; size: NA; V: TRBV4-2; J: TRBJ2-3; DNA: TGTGCCAGCAGCCAAGAGGGCGGGAGGGCCGCGTATTTT; CDR3: CASSQEGGRAAYF
D: NA; size: NA; V: TRBV2; J: TRBJ1-5; DNA: TGTGCCAGCAGTGTAGGGCAGGGAAGCAATCAGCCCCAGCATTTT; CDR3: CASSVGQGSNQPQHF
D: TRBD1; size: NA; V: TRBV6-5; J: TRBJ1-5; DNA: TGTGCCAGCAGCAGGACAGGGGCCGAATGGCCCCAGCATTTT; CDR3: CASSRTGAEWPQHF
D: TRBD1; size: NA; V: TRBV24-1; J: TRBJ2-2; DNA: TGTGCCACCAGTGCTCCGACAGGGGCTAACACCGGGGAGCTGTTTTTT; CDR3: CATSAPTGANTGELFF
D: NA; size: few; V: TRBV6-6; J: TRBJ1-5; DNA: TGTGCCAGCGTGGCAGGGGATAGCAATCAGCCCCAGCATTTT; CDR3: CASVAGDSNQPQHF
D: TRBD2; size: NA; V: TRBV6-4; J: TRBJ2-3; DNA: TGTGCCAGCAGTGACTCCACTAGCGCGCGTACGCAGTATTTT; CDR3: CASSDSTSARTQYF
D: TRBD2; size: NA; V: TRBV9; J: TRBJ2-1; DNA: TGTGCCAGCAGCGTAGAGGCTAGCGGAGCATCCTCTTTCTATGAGCAGTTCTTC; CDR3: CASSVEASGASSFYEQFF
D: TRBD2; size: NA; V: TRBV19; J: TRBJ2-2; DNA: TGTGCCAGTGCCACCGGGACTAGGAACACCGGGGAGCTGTTTTTT; CDR3: CASATGTRNTGELFF
D: TRBD1; size: NA; V: TRBV6-5; J: TRBJ1-1; DNA: TGTGCCAGCAGTTACGACAGGGTATCCTTAACGACTGAAGCTTTCTTT; CDR3: CASSYDRVSLTTEAFF
D: TRBD1; size: NA; V: TRBV6-2/TRBV6-3; J: TRBJ2-1; DNA: TGTGCCAGCAGTTACAGGGGACAGGGTTTGGGTGAGCAGTTCTTC; CDR3: CASSYRGQGLGEQFF
D: TRBD1; size: NA; V: TRBV19; J: TRBJ2-7; DNA: TGTGCCAGTAGTATCGGGGGACAGGGGGCTTCCTACGAGCAGTACTTC; CDR3: CASSIGGQGASYEQYF
D: NA; size: NA; V: TRBV19; J: TRBJ2-6; DNA: TGTGCCAGTAGTAGGCCGACAGCTGGGGCCAACGTCCTGACTTTC; CDR3: CASSRPTAGANVLTF
D: NA; size: NA; V: TRBV2; J: TRBJ2-7; DNA: TGTGCCAGCAGTGAAGGCGGGACAGCCACCTTC; CDR3: CASSEGGTATF
D: TRBD1; size: NA; V: TRBV5-1; J: TRBJ1-2; DNA: TGCGCCAGCAGCTTGACCGGACAGGGGTCGTCGGTTGGCTACACCTTC; CDR3: CASSLTGQGSSVGYTF
D: NA; size: NA; V: TRBV3-1/TRBV3-2; J: TRBJ2-1; DNA: TGTGCCAGCAGCCAAGGTTCATTTGAGCAGTTCTTC; CDR3: CASSQGSFEQFF
D: TRBD2; size: NA; V: TRBV27; J: TRBJ2-5; DNA: TGTGCCAGCAAAACGGGGGGGCGAGAGACCCAGTACTTC; CDR3: CASKTGGRETQYF
D: TRBD2; size: NA; V: TRBV11-2; J: TRBJ2-2; DNA: TGTGCCAGCAGCCTTTGGGGGGGCACCGGGGAGCTGTTTTTT; CDR3: CASSLWGGTGELFF
D: TRBD1; size: NA; V: TRBV19; J: TRBJ1-5; DNA: TGTGCCAGTAGCCGGACAGGATCCCAGCATTTT; CDR3: CASSRTGSQHF
D: TRBD1; size: NA; V: TRBV9; J: TRBJ1-4; DNA: TGTGCCAGCAGCACTGGGACAGGGAGGGCAACTAATGAAAAACTGTTTTTT; CDR3: CASSTGTGRATNEKLFF
D: TRBD1; size: NA; V: TRBV5-1; J: TRBJ2-5; DNA: TGCGCCAGCAGCTTTGGACAGGGAGAGGAGACCCAGTACTTC; CDR3: CASSFGQGEETQYF
D: TRBD1; size: NA; V: TRBV9; J: TRBJ2-1; DNA: TGTGCCAGCAGCGTTACAGGGGCCCCGACGGAGCAGTTCTTC; CDR3: CASSVTGAPTEQFF
D: TRBD1; size: NA; V: TRBV28; J: TRBJ2-4; DNA: TGTGCCAGCACCCAAAACAGGGGGCTAGCCAAAAACATTCAGTACTTC; CDR3: CASTQNRGLAKNIQYF
D: NA; size: NA; V: TRBV9; J: TRBJ1-1; DNA: TGTGCCAGCAGCGTAGCTACAGGGTCCGCTGAAGCTTTCTTT; CDR3: CASSVATGSAEAFF
D: NA; size: NA; V: TRBV9; J: TRBJ1-1; DNA: TGTGCCAGCAGCGTAGTGTCAGGAAGCGCTTTCTTT; CDR3: CASSVVSGSAFF
D: NA; size: NA; V: TRBV5-6; J: TRBJ1-2; DNA: TGTGCCAGCAGCTTGGGGACAATCAACTATGGCTACACCTTC; CDR3: CASSLGTINYGYTF
D: NA; size: NA; V: TRBV18; J: TRBJ1-6; DNA: TGTGCCAGCTCACCACCGAACCCTGGCTCACCCCTCCACTTT; CDR3: CASSPPNPGSPLHF
D: TRBD2; size: NA; V: TRBV5-8; J: TRBJ2-7; DNA: TGTGCCAGCAGCTGGCCCGGACTAGCGGGAGGGTACGAGCAGTACTTC; CDR3: CASSWPGLAGGYEQYF
D: NA; size: NA; V: TRBV2; J: TRBJ2-3; DNA: TGTGCCAGCAGTGTTAACAGGCCTCCCACAGATACGCAGTATTTT; CDR3: CASSVNRPPTDTQYF
D: TRBD1; size: NA; V: TRBV9; J: TRBJ2-7; DNA: TGTGCCAGCAGTCGAGGGGGACAGGACCTCTACGAGCAGTACTTC; CDR3: CASSRGGQDLYEQYF
D: NA; size: NA; V: TRBV2; J: TRBJ2-2; DNA: TGTGCCAGCAGCCTACCCATACGCGGGGCGAACACCGGGGAGCTGTTTTTT; CDR3: CASSLPIRGANTGELFF
D: NA; size: NA; V: TRBV24-1; J: TRBJ2-2; DNA: TGTGCCACCAGTGATTCGCAGGACACCGGGGAGCTGTTTTTT; CDR3: CATSDSQDTGELFF
D: NA; size: NA; V: TRBV27; J: TRBJ2-3; DNA: TGTGCCAGCAGTTTATCGAGGGGACTCCAAGGAGATACGCAGTATTTT; CDR3: CASSLSRGLQGDTQYF
D: NA; size: NA; V: TRBV7-2; J: TRBJ2-7; DNA: TGTGCCAGCAGCTTAGATGTAGCGACCTACGAGCAGTACTTC; CDR3: CASSLDVATYEQYF
D: TRBD1; size: NA; V: TRBV3-1/TRBV3-2; J: TRBJ1-2; DNA: TGTGCCAGCAGTCGACAGGGCTATGGCTACACCTTC; CDR3: CASSRQGYGYTF
D: NA; size: NA; V: TRBV9; J: TRBJ1-2; DNA: TGTGCCAGCAGCCCCTTGATGGAGGCCACCTTC; CDR3: CASSPLMEATF
D: TRBD2; size: NA; V: TRBV2; J: TRBJ2-3; DNA: TGTGCCAGCAGTCTAGCGGGGGGTGTAGATACGCAGTATTTT; CDR3: CASSLAGGVDTQYF
D: NA; size: NA; V: TRBV3-1/TRBV3-2; J: TRBJ1-5; DNA: TGTGCCAGCAGCCAAACAGGGAGCAATCAGCCCCAGCATTTT; CDR3: CASSQTGSNQPQHF
D: TRBD1; size: NA; V: TRBV28; J: TRBJ1-1; DNA: TGTGCCAGCAGTTTCGGACAGGGGGTTAGAACTTTCTTT; CDR3: CASSFGQGVRTFF
D: TRBD1; size: NA; V: TRBV3-1/TRBV3-2; J: TRBJ2-2; DNA: TGTGCCAGCAGCCAATCAGGGGGCCGGGAGCTGTTTTTT; CDR3: CASSQSGGRELFF
D: NA; size: NA; V: TRBV6-5; J: TRBJ1-2; DNA: TGTGCCAGCAGTTCTATGCCGGGTGGCTACACCTTC; CDR3: CASSSMPGGYTF
D: NA; size: NA; V: TRBV7-2; J: TRBJ1-5; DNA: TGTGCCAGCAGCTTATCGGCAGGGTTGAGCAATCAGCCCCAGCATTTT; CDR3: CASSLSAGLSNQPQHF
D: TRBD1; size: NA; V: TRBV4-2; J: TRBJ1-1; DNA: TGTGCCAGCAGCCCCAGGGGGCTGACTGAAGCTTTCTTT; CDR3: CASSPRGLTEAFF
D: NA; size: NA; V: TRBV5-1; J: TRBJ1-4; DNA: TGCGCCAGCAGCCTGGATGGCAGGGGAGTTGGAAAACTGTTTTTT; CDR3: CASSLDGRGVGKLFF
D: TRBD1; size: NA; V: TRBV5-1; J: TRBJ2-3; DNA: TGCGCCAGCAGCTTGAGGACAGGTAGCACAGATACGCAGTATTTT; CDR3: CASSLRTGSTDTQYF
D: NA; size: NA; V: TRBV18; J: TRBJ2-1; DNA: TGTGCCAGCTCACTGGCGGTGGACAATGAGCAGTTCTTC; CDR3: CASSLAVDNEQFF
D: NA; size: few; V: TRBV2; J: TRBJ1-1; DNA: TGTGCCAGCAGTGACCCCGGGGATGGCACTGAAGCTTTCTTT; CDR3: CASSDPGDGTEAFF
D: NA; size: NA; V: TRBV27; J: TRBJ2-4; DNA: TGTGCCAGCAGTTTAGGGGCAGGGCAAGCCAAAAACATTCAGTACTTC; CDR3: CASSLGAGQAKNIQYF
D: NA; size: NA; V: TRBV28; J: TRBJ2-5; DNA: TGTGCCAGCACCTGGGGAGATGGGACCCAGTACTTC; CDR3: CASTWGDGTQYF
D: TRBD2; size: once; V: TRBV2; J: TRBJ2-1; DNA: TGTGCCAGCAGTGAAGCGCTTCGGCGGGGGGGCCAAAAGTTCTTC; CDR3: CASSEALRRGGQKFF
D: NA; size: NA; V: TRBV19; J: TRBJ2-6; DNA: TGTGCCAGTAGTAAAGGAGGTTCAGGAAGGGCCAACGTCCTGACTTTC; CDR3: CASSKGGSGRANVLTF
D: TRBD2; size: NA; V: TRBV4-2; J: TRBJ2-2; DNA: TGTGCCAGCAGCCAAGACCATGGGAGCGGGGAGAACACCGGGGAGCTGTTTTTT; CDR3: CASSQDHGSGENTGELFF
D: NA; size: few; V: TRBV27; J: TRBJ2-7; DNA: TGTGCCAGCAGTCCCCGGGCAGGGCGTGTCACCTACGAGCAGTACTTC; CDR3: CASSPRAGRVTYEQYF
D: TRBD2; size: NA; V: TRBV5-1; J: TRBJ2-1; DNA: TGCGCCAGCAGCTTGGGACTAGCGGCCCCATCCTACAATGAGCAGTTCTTC; CDR3: CASSLGLAAPSYNEQFF
D: TRBD2; size: NA; V: TRBV6-2/TRBV6-3; J: TRBJ2-7; DNA: TGTGCCAGCAGTTACGGCCCGGGACTAGCATGGGAGCAGTACTTC; CDR3: CASSYGPGLAWEQYF
D: TRBD1; size: NA; V: TRBV11-1; J: TRBJ2-1; DNA: TGTGCCAGCAGCTTATCAGGGACAGGGGATGAGCAGTTCTTC; CDR3: CASSLSGTGDEQFF
D: TRBD2; size: NA; V: TRBV28; J: TRBJ2-3; DNA: TGTGCCAGCAGTTTAGCCGGGCGAGGGGACTACACAGATACGCAGTATTTT; CDR3: CASSLAGRGDYTDTQYF